One and the same sample provided the 9 T cell receptor beta chains below, sequenced in a study of T cell responses to AZD1222 COVID-19 vaccine. Assay used: immunoSEQ multiplex PCR; TCRdb lists only in-frame clones, some missing. The repertoire holds 150,000 to 170,000 clones, with about 86% as singletons. The material sequenced was peripheral blood, taken on day 0 of MenACWY control vaccination. The receptors here all came from an adult in good health.

The chain has TRBV4-1 and TRBJ2-2; D might be TRBD2 (5 bases). The CDR3 extends over 15 amino acids. The V gene lost 1 base and the J gene lost 4 bases, with 10 bases spanning the gap. Per the germline V gene, CDR1 is MGHRA and CDR2 is YSYEKL. The CDR3 region is CASSQGGLSTGELFF. In DNA form, the CDR3 reads TGCGCCAGCAGCCAAGGCGGACTCAGCACCGGGGAGCTGTTTTTT.

This sequence joins TRBV29-1 and TRBJ2-1; no reliable D call. Deletions cut 6 bases from V and 8 bases from J, with 20 bases between. The CDR3 spans 14 residues. Germline loops: CDR1 SQVTM, CDR2 ANQGSEA. The CDR3, as DNA: TGCAGCGTCCTTGGCCTATTCCCGGTCGATGAGCAGTTCTTC. Amino acid sequence: CSVLGLFPVDEQFF.

This clone was counted once. The J gene is TRBJ2-3, the V gene TRBV29-1; D is undetermined. The CDR3 extends over 11 amino acids. V shed 6 bases and J shed 0 bases, with 4 bases lying between them. From germline, CDR1 is SQVTM and CDR2 ANQGSEA. The CDR3: CSVLSTDTQYF. In nucleotides, the CDR3 is TGCAGCGTGCTGAGCACAGATACGCAGTATTTT.

The chain couples TRBV6-5 to TRBJ2-1, with D possibly matching TRBD1 (5 bases). The CDR3 has 15 residues. In germline, CDR1 is MNHEY, CDR2 SVGAGI. The ends were cut back, 4 bases at V and 0 bases at J, with 10 bases in the middle. DNA for the CDR3: TGTGCCAGCAGTTCAGACAGTAGCTCCTACAATGAGCAGTTCTTC. Protein product: CASSSDSSSYNEQFF.

This clone was found a few times. V and J are TRBV6-6 and TRBJ1-3, with D unresolved. The CDR3 totals 19 residues. Trimming left V 5 bases short and J 0 bases short, with 23 bases between. Germline CDR1 and CDR2: MNHNY and SVGAGI (reference sequence). Here the CDR3 DNA reads TGTGCCAGCAGTCAGACAACCCCCCAGGCCGTGAGCTCTGGAAACACCATATATTTT. This sequence encodes CASSQTTPQAVSSGNTIYF.

Comment on this clone: This sample includes further DNA sequences coding for the same CDR3. The chain carries TRBV2 and TRBJ1-1; 7 bases fit TRBD1. Trimming took 4 bases from V and 4 from J; bases not matched to a gene: 3. CDR3 length equals 13 residues. Per the germline V gene, CDR1 is SNHLY and CDR2 is FYNNEI. CDR3 loop: CASSGQGGTEAFF. CDR3 coding DNA: TGTGCCAGCAGTGGACAGGGTGGCACTGAAGCTTTCTTT.

The chain is built from TRBV7-6 and TRBJ2-1; 8 bases are a match to TRBD2. J lost 10 bases, V lost 5 bases, and 16 bases had no gene match. CDR1 SGHVS and CDR2 FNYEAQ come from the germline V gene. CDR3 size: 16 residues. The CDR3 nucleotides read TGTGCCAGCAGCCCCCGGGCGGGAGGACTCGTGAGGGAGCAGTTCTTC. Its protein product is CASSPRAGGLVREQFF. Full variable domain (rest looked up from reference TRBV7-6 and TRBJ2-1): GAGVSQSPRYKVTKRGQDVALRCDPISGHVSLYWYRQALGQGPEFLTYFNYEAQQDKSGLPNDRFSAERPEGSISTLTIQRTEQRDSAMYRCASSPRAGGLVREQFFGPGTRLTVL.

This rearrangement joins TRBV5-5 to TRBJ1-6; D may be TRBD1 (5 bases). In germline, CDR1 is SGHKS, CDR2 YYEKEE (reference sequence). CDR3 length equals 14 residues. Trimming removed 0 bases at V and 10 bases at J, with 11 bases between. The CDR3 loop reads CASSLALGESPLHF. The CDR3, as DNA: TGTGCCAGCAGCTTGGCCTTGGGGGAATCACCCCTCCACTTT.

The chain couples TRBV9 to TRBJ1-2; 10 bases are a match to TRBD1. V shed 0 bases, J shed 8 bases, and the junction held 4 bases outside the gene matches. CDR1 is SGDLS, CDR2 YYNGEE, per germline. The CDR3 is 14 amino acids. In DNA form, the CDR3 reads TGTGCCAGCAGCGTAGAAGGGACAGGGGCCGGCTACACCTTC. Translation: CASSVEGTGAGYTF.